One and the same sample provided the 14 T cell receptor beta chains below, sequenced in a study of cytomegalovirus exposure and HLA in healthy donors (TCRdb year 2017). The library was prepared using the immunoSEQ multiplex PCR assay. The multiplex PCR relied on a mix of 60 forward primers for TCR Vbeta segments and 13 reverse primers for TCR Jbeta segments. TCRdb took this table from immuneACCESS and kept in-frame rearrangements with V and J called. Such tables lack part of the clones; where checked against another copy, unresolved V genes explain under half of the gap, and the rest is unexplained. This sample gives roughly 180,000 clones in total; over 80% of them show up just once. The ten largest clones represent more than 1% of the sample. The sequencing input was PBMCs. These receptors were collected from a boy aged 2 to 9 in good health and CMV-seronegative.

The V gene is TRBV9, the J gene TRBJ2-2; 7 bases are shared with TRBD1. Germline lookup yields CDR1 SGDLS and CDR2 YYNGEE. The V and J ends lost 4 bases and 4 bases, in that order; junction bases with no gene match: 7. The CDR3 consists of 15 residues. The CDR3, as DNA: TGTGCCAGCAGCCCCACAGGGGTCGTCACCGGGGAGCTGTTTTTT. The encoded protein is CASSPTGVVTGELFF.

This sequence joins TRBV2 and TRBJ2-1; a weak D match, TRBD2 (7 bases). CDR1 is SNHLY, CDR2 FYNNEI, per germline. The CDR3 is made up of 17 amino acids. Deletions cut 6 bases from V and 7 bases from J, with 25 bases between. The CDR3 sequence is CASSGAGPGGPNNEQFF. Written as DNA, the CDR3 is TGTGCCAGCAGCGGAGCAGGTCCGGGGGGCCCGAATAATGAGCAGTTCTTC.

The rearrangement links TRBV4-3 to TRBJ2-1, with unresolved D. CDR1 is LGHNA, CDR2 YSLEER, per germline. The CDR3 runs 15 residues. V was clipped by 0 bases and J by 6 bases, with 12 bases between them. The CDR3 sequence is CASSQDRRNPNEQFF. The CDR3 DNA reads as TGCGCCAGCAGCCAAGATAGGCGGAATCCCAATGAGCAGTTCTTC.

V and J are TRBV6-5 and TRBJ2-2, with TRBD1 as a possible D gene (5 bases). Germline CDR1 reads MNHEY; CDR2 reads SVGAGI. The V gene lost 6 bases and the J gene lost 1 base, with 9 bases spanning the gap. This CDR3 contains 14 residues. In DNA, the CDR3 is TGTGCCAGCAGACGTGACAGGAACACCGGGGAGCTGTTTTTT. This gives the protein CASRRDRNTGELFF.

The genes are TRBV25-1 and TRBJ1-1; 7 bases are shared with TRBD1. Germline V lookup: CDR1 MGHDK, CDR2 SYGVNS. This CDR3 has 15 residues. V was clipped by 6 bases and J by 3 bases; unmatched bases: 10. The CDR3 here is CASRGGQEGYTEAFF. As DNA, the CDR3 is TGTGCCAGCAGGGGTGGACAGGAGGGATACACTGAAGCTTTCTTT.

The CDR3 protein is CASSAVGLAGTDTQYF. The CDR3 DNA is TGTGCCAGCAGCGCGGTCGGCTTAGCGGGGACAGATACGCAGTATTTT. The chain uses TRBV7-2 and TRBJ2-3; 8 nucleotides line up with TRBD2. The V segment lost 5 bases and the J segment 3 bases; nucleotides outside the gene matches: 10. The CDR3 has 16 residues. The germline CDR1 and CDR2 sequences are SGHTA and FQGNSA.

The V and J genes are TRBV19 and TRBJ1-2, with D possibly TRBD1 on 6 matching bases. Germline CDR1 is LNHDA and CDR2 is SQIVND (reference sequence). The CDR3 covers 15 residues. V was cut by 5 bases and J by 0 bases, with 13 bases left in between. CDR3 DNA sequence: TGTGCCAGTAGTGAGGGGGAGCAGTCTAACTATGGCTACACCTTC. This codes for CASSEGEQSNYGYTF.

The genes are TRBV4-3 and TRBJ1-1, with 9 positions matching TRBD1. V was clipped by 1 base and J by 6 bases; unmatched bases: 0. The CDR3 loop spans 13 amino acids. CDR1 LGHNA and CDR2 YSLEER come from the germline V gene. CDR3 bases: TGCGCCAGCAGCCAAGGACAGGGGGCTGAAGCTTTCTTT. Residues: CASSQGQGAEAFF.

This sequence joins TRBV6-5 and TRBJ2-5; 7 nucleotides match TRBD2. The end of the DNA fits TRBJ2-7 better, so the J call may be wrong. In germline, CDR1 is MNHEY, CDR2 SVGAGI. This CDR3 is 14 amino acids long. CDR3 bases: TGTGCCAGCAGTTACTCGAGCGGGACCTACGAGCAGTACTTC. It is translated as CASSYSSGTYEQYF.

This clone was detected only once. The chain joins TRBV4-3 to TRBJ2-5; D unclear. The CDR3 extends over 13 amino acids. Germline V lookup: CDR1 LGHNA, CDR2 YSLEER. The V end lost 0 bases, the J end lost 9 bases, and 11 bases lay between the germline ends. The CDR3 bases are TGCGCCAGCAGCCAAGATTTCGATCGGGCCCAGTACTTC. The encoded protein is CASSQDFDRAQYF.

The chain combines TRBV5-1 with TRBJ2-1, with 8 bases aligning to TRBD1. V was clipped by 4 bases and J by 9 bases; unmatched bases: 12. This CDR3 spans 15 amino acids. Germline V gives CDR1 SGHRS, CDR2 YFSETQ. As DNA, the CDR3 is TGCGCCAGCAGCCCCTCCGACAGGGGCCCCTCTGAGCAGTTCTTC. Encoded protein: CASSPSDRGPSEQFF.

The rearrangement joins TRBV4-2 to TRBJ1-3; weak D call: TRBD1 (6 bases). The V end lost 1 base, the J end lost 3 bases, and 25 bases lay between the germline ends. Per the germline V gene, CDR1 is LGHNA and CDR2 is YNFKEQ. The CDR3 contains 20 residues. CDR3 in amino acids: CASSQGRPGTSYTFGNTIYF. The CDR3 nucleotides read TGTGCCAGCAGCCAAGGTCGTCCCGGGACATCGTATACCTTTGGAAACACCATATATTTT.

The V gene is TRBV2, the J gene TRBJ2-7; maybe TRBD1 (6 bases). Looked up from germline, CDR1 is SNHLY and CDR2 is FYNNEI. Trimming left V 7 bases short and J 0 bases short, with 10 bases between. This CDR3 has 13 amino acids. The CDR3 region is CASNPQGSYEQYF. In DNA, the CDR3 is TGTGCCAGCAACCCACAGGGCTCCTACGAGCAGTACTTC.

The chain links TRBV5-6 to TRBJ2-5; 8 bases map to TRBD2. This CDR3 region has 15 residues. The junction had 4 bases not matched to a gene; V was cut back by 2 bases and J by 1 base. Germline CDR1 is SGHDT and CDR2 is YYEEEE. CDR3 in DNA: TGTGCCAGCAGCTTAGGCGGGGGGACCCAAGAGACCCAGTACTTC. Protein: CASSLGGGTQETQYF.